The T cell receptor beta chain under discussion was sequenced for a study of T cell clonotyping in hematopoietic cell transplantation. TCRdb's copy holds only in-frame clones and misses some; the assay was immunoSEQ multiplex PCR. The table has 15,000 to 20,000 clones, more than 75% seen once. Regarding the study as a whole: Few recipient clonotypes overlapped donors; over 95% were de novo at given depth. Recipient TCR diversity dropped after transplant; expanded clonotypes rose from day 30 to 180. Graft donor and pretransplant recipient Inverse Simpson Index values predicted broader posttransplant TCR diversity.

Germline loops: CDR1 GTSNPN, CDR2 SVGIG (reference sequence). CDR3 size: 12 residues. The V and J ends lost 0 bases and 2 bases respectively, with 4 bases between them. In the case of this clone: Its antigen is unknown.

This material consisted of PBMCs, taken 100 days after allogeneic stem cell transplant. This clonotype was sampled from a male patient aged 60 to 75 who had an allogeneic stem cell transplant from a related donor, so the T cells may come from the graft donor. Some clones in this sample may be carry-over from other donors' samples. The chain employs TRBV30 and TRBJ2-5, with D unresolved. CDR3 protein: CAWSVSQETQYF. CDR3 sequence (DNA): TGTGCCTGGAGTGTAAGTCAAGAGACCCAGTACTTC.